The 2 T cell receptor beta chains listed next were all sequenced from one sample in a study of blood T cell repertoires in COVID-19. Sequenced by immunoSEQ multiplex PCR; TCRdb stores in-frame clones only, minus some. The table includes a few hundred thousand clones, around 92% detected once. Material for sequencing was PBMCs or T cells enriched from blood (not recorded which). These receptors were taken from an older woman who had recovered from COVID-19.

The CDR3 spells CASSRGTGADYGYTF. In nucleotides, the CDR3 is TGTGCCAGCTCACGGGGAACAGGGGCGGACTATGGCTACACCTTC. J is TRBJ1-2 and V is TRBV18; 7 bases line up with TRBD1. Germline-derived CDR1 and CDR2 are KGHSH and LQKENI. The CDR3 is made up of 15 amino acids. Trimming removed 4 bases from V and 3 bases from J; junction bases left unmatched: 8.

This chain links TRBV7-2 with TRBJ2-7, with 10 positions matching TRBD2. After removal of 2 bases from V and 0 bases from J, the junction contained 10 bases not matched to a gene. The CDR3 has 18 amino acids. Per the germline V gene, CDR1 is SGHTA and CDR2 is FQGNSA. CDR3 sequence: CASSLRASGRQSSYEQYF. The CDR3 DNA is TGTGCCAGCAGCTTAAGGGCTAGCGGGAGACAGAGCTCCTACGAGCAGTACTTC.